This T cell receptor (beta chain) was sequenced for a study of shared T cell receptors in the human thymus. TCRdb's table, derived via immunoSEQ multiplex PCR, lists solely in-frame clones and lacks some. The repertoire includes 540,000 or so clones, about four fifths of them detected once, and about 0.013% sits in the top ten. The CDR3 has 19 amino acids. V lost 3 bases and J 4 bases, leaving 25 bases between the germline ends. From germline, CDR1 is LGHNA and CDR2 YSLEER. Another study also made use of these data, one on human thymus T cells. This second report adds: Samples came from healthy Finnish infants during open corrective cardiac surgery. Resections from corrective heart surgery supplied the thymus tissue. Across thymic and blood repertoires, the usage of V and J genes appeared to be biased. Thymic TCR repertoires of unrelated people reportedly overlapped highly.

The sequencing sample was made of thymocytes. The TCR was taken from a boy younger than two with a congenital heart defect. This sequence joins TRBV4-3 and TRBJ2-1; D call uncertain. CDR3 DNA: TGCGCCAGCAGCCACGATACCCTCTCCGAGGAACTTACTTACAATGAGCAGTTCTTC. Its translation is CASSHDTLSEELTYNEQFF.